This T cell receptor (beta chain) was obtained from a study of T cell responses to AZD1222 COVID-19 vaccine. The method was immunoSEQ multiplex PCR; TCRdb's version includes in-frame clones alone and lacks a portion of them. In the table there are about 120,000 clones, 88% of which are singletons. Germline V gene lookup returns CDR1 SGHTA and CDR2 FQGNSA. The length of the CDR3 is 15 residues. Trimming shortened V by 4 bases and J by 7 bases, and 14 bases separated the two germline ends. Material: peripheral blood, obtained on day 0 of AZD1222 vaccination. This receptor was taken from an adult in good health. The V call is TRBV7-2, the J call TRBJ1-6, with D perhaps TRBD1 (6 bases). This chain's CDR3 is CASSSTRDKNSPLHF. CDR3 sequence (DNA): TGTGCCAGCAGCTCAACCCGGGACAAGAATTCACCCCTCCACTTT. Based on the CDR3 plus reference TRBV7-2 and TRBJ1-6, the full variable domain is GAGVSQSPSNKVTEKGKDVELRCDPISGHTALYWYRQSLGQGLEFLIYFQGNSAPDKSGLPSDRFSAERTGGSVSTLTIQRTQQEDSAVYLCASSSTRDKNSPLHFGNGTRLTVT.